Each of the 17 T cell receptor beta chains below was sequenced from the same sample in a study of blood T cells in healthy people across ages. Alongside a J-beta primer mix, a sample-barcoded 5' primer served in a second PCR lasting about 7 to 12 cycles. TCRdb re-called the 5' RACE reads through MiXCR, storing one row per CDR3 protein. The sample records hundreds of thousands of distinct CDR3 sequences, approximately 30% being singletons. Material: blood. These receptors were obtained from a woman older than 75 in good health.

This chain connects TRBV7-8 to TRBJ1-2; D is unclear. Trimming shortened V by 3 bases and J by 2 bases, and 19 bases separated the two germline ends. Germline V gene sequence: CDR1 SGHVS, CDR2 FQNEAQ. The CDR3 totals 17 residues. CDR3 DNA sequence: TGTGCCAGCAGCTTGCTAATCGGCCAACCGGTAAACTATGGCTACACCTTC. Amino acids: CASSLLIGQPVNYGYTF.

About this clonotype: A read error may be the cause here, since a much bigger clone is one base away. V is TRBV4-1 and J is TRBJ1-2, with D perhaps TRBD1 (5 bases). This CDR3 has 14 residues. CDR1 is MGHRA, CDR2 YSYEKL, per germline. V was trimmed by 0 bases and J by 12 bases, leaving 17 bases between them. CDR3 DNA: TGCGCCAGCAGCCAAGATATGGGGCTGGGAGGCCACACCTTC. Translation: CASSQDMGLGGHTF.

The chain couples TRBV14 to TRBJ1-2; D not resolved. Germline lookup yields CDR1 SGHDN and CDR2 FVKESK. V was shortened by 4 bases and J by 6 bases, with 15 bases between the two germline ends. The CDR3 contains 14 residues. This CDR3 reads CASSPIAGNDGYTF. In DNA form, the CDR3 reads TGTGCCAGCAGCCCCATCGCCGGGAACGATGGCTACACCTTC.

With respect to this clonotype: A read error may explain this, as a much larger clone is one base away. V is TRBV4-2 and J is TRBJ1-1; D is possibly TRBD1 (5 bases). CDR3 length: 16 amino acids. The germline CDR1 and CDR2 sequences are LGHNA and YNFKEQ. The CDR3 region has the DNA TGTGTCAGCAGCCAATCGAACCGGGACCAGAGCTTGATGGCTTTCTTT. This codes for CVSSQSNRDQSLMAFF.

A word on this clonotype: One base away lies a much larger clone, so this may be a sequencing read error. The CDR3 loop is CSVEVGGGGHGYTF. The CDR3 DNA is TGCAGCGTTGAAGTAGGCGGGGGTGGCCATGGCTACACCTTC. This chain links TRBV29-1 with TRBJ1-2, with D maybe TRBD1 (5 bases). The CDR3 sequence is 14 residues long. V lost 1 base and J lost 6, with 15 bases in between. From germline, CDR1 is SQVTM and CDR2 ANQGSEA.

This clonotype appeared a few times. A much larger clone sits a single nucleotide away, making a read error possible. This rearrangement joins TRBV9 to TRBJ2-7; 7 bases line up with TRBD1. Germline CDR1 reads SGDLS; CDR2 reads YYNGEE. The CDR3 extends over 16 amino acids. V lost 0 bases and J lost 7; bases outside the gene matches: 13. CDR3 sequence reads: CASSVAALGQSNEQYF. CDR3 sequence (DNA): TGTGCCAGCAGCGTAGCTGCTTTGGGACAGAGCAATGAGCAGTACTTC. Full variable domain (outside the CDR3, taken from reference TRBV9 and TRBJ2-7): DSGVTQTPKHLITATGQRVTLRCSPRSGDLSVYWYQQSLDQGLQFLIQYYNGEERAKGNILERFSAQQFPDLHSELNLSSLELGDSALYFCASSVAALGQSNEQYFGPGTRLTVT.

The V and J genes are TRBV7-2 and TRBJ2-1; a possible D gene is TRBD2 (6 bases). Trimming took 6 bases from V and 0 from J, leaving 18 bases between them. Germline V gene lookup returns CDR1 SGHTA and CDR2 FQGNSA. This CDR3 has 17 amino acids. The DNA for the CDR3 is TGTGCCAGCAGTCCCCCCGAGTACGGGAGCTCCTACAATGAGCAGTTCTTC. Encoded protein: CASSPPEYGSSYNEQFF.

The J gene is TRBJ1-6, the V gene TRBV29-1, with 9 bases that match TRBD1. The germline V gene has CDR1 SQVTM and CDR2 ANQGSEA. The V gene end was trimmed by 5 bases and the J gene end by 9 bases; junction bases not matched to a gene: 8. The CDR3 is 14 residues long. The CDR3 loop reads CSVRTGAIGSPLHF. The DNA for the CDR3 is TGCAGCGTTCGGACAGGGGCGATAGGTTCACCCCTCCACTTT.

This clonotype was seen only once. The chain uses TRBV6-1 and TRBJ1-1; D not resolved. The CDR3 runs 15 residues. CDR1 is MNHNS, CDR2 SASEGT, per germline. Trimming removed 6 bases at V and 2 bases at J, with 16 bases between. CDR3 residues: CASRRDWALNTEAFF. In nucleotides, the CDR3 is TGTGCCAGCAGGAGGGATTGGGCGCTCAACACTGAAGCTTTCTTT.

This clonotype occurred many times. This rearrangement joins TRBV7-2 to TRBJ2-1; D may be TRBD1 (8 bases). The CDR3 sequence is 14 residues long. CDR1 and CDR2 (germline): SGHTA, FQGNSA. Between the trimmed V and J ends, which lost 6 bases and 8 bases, there was a span of 17 bases. The CDR3 here is CASSTQGGADEQFF. The CDR3 DNA reads as TGTGCCAGCAGTACACAGGGGGGGGCGGATGAGCAGTTCTTC.

With regard to this clonotype: This clone may be a read error of a much larger clone one base away. This sequence joins TRBV5-1 and TRBJ2-1; 12 positions agree with TRBD2. The J call could be wrong; TRBJ2-7 is a better fit for the DNA end. Germline values: CDR1 SGHRS, CDR2 YFSETQ. The length of the CDR3 is 21 residues. The CDR3 DNA reads TGCGCCAGCAGCTCCCACCGACTAGCGGGGGAACTCCTACTCTCCTACAATGAGCAGTACTTC. Protein: CASSSHRLAGELLLSYNEQYF.

The chain is built from TRBV6-2 or TRBV6-3 and TRBJ1-4; 8 nucleotides align to TRBD1. CDR3 length: 15 residues. The J segment lost 3 bases and the V segment lost 2 bases, leaving 2 bases of the junction unmatched. Looked up from germline, CDR1 is MNHEY and CDR2 is SVGEGT. For the CDR3, the DNA is TGTGCCAGCAGTTACACGGGACAGGCTAATGAAAAACTGTTTTTT. Protein sequence: CASSYTGQANEKLFF.

As regards this clonotype: A junction boundary mismatches the germline segment, possibly from a read error. The chain recombines TRBV2 with TRBJ2-2; 12 bases map to TRBD2. Germline CDR1 and CDR2: SNHLY and FYNNEI. The CDR3 covers 15 residues. CDR3: CASRLAGGNTGERFF. CDR3 in DNA: TGTGCCAGCAGACTAGCGGGGGGTAACACCGGGGAGCGGTTTTTT. Full variable domain (missing parts from reference TRBV2 and TRBJ2-2): EPEVTQTPSHQVTQMGQEVILRCVPISNHLYFYWYRQILGQKVEFLVSFYNNEISEKSEIFDDQFSVERPDGSNFTLKIRSTKLEDSAMYFCASRLAGGNTGERFFGEGSRLTVL.

This clonotype has ten or more counts. The gene calls are TRBV5-1 and TRBJ2-5; D gene uncertain. Germline assignment: CDR1 SGHRS and CDR2 YFSETQ. V was cut by 4 bases and J by 1 base, with 11 bases left in between. The CDR3 is 14 amino acids. In nucleotides, the CDR3 is TGCGCCAGCAGCCCCCTAGGTCTCCAAGAGACCCAGTACTTC. Amino acid sequence: CASSPLGLQETQYF.

This clonotype was detected ten times or more. V usage is TRBV7-3 and J usage is TRBJ1-2, with a possible D match to TRBD1 (5 bases). Germline V gene sequence: CDR1 SGHTA, CDR2 FQGTGA. Trimming cost V 5 bases and J 4 bases, with 11 bases left between them. The CDR3 runs 13 residues. The CDR3, as DNA: TGTGCCAGCAGCCTGGAGAGGGGCTATGGCTACACCTTC. Its translation is CASSLERGYGYTF. Full variable domain (outside the CDR3, taken from reference TRBV7-3 and TRBJ1-2): GAGVSQTPSNKVTEKGKYVELRCDPISGHTALYWYRQSLGQGPEFLIYFQGTGAADDSGLPNDRFFAVRPEGSVSTLKIQRTERGDSAVYLCASSLERGYGYTFGSGTRLTVV.

CDR3 nucleotide sequence: TGCAGTGCTAGAGATATAAGGGGCGGGGAGACCCAGTACTTC. Translating it yields CSARDIRGGETQYF. The chain joins TRBV20-1 to TRBJ2-5; D tentatively fits TRBD1 or TRBD2 (5 bases each). Per the germline V gene, CDR1 is DFQATT and CDR2 is SNEGSKA (reference sequence). The V and J ends lost 0 bases and 5 bases respectively, with 13 bases between them. The CDR3 contains 14 residues.

The chain joins TRBV20-1 to TRBJ1-5, with a weak D call TRBD1 (6 bases). The germline V gene has CDR1 DFQATT and CDR2 SNEGSKA (reference sequence). Trimming left V 0 bases short and J 3 bases short, with 9 bases between. This CDR3 has 14 amino acids. CDR3 in amino acids: CSARDQGNNQPQHF. CDR3 bases: TGCAGTGCTAGAGATCAGGGGAACAATCAGCCCCAGCATTTT.